The clone carrying this T cell receptor (beta chain) was counted many times. Its antigen remains unidentified. This record belongs to a study of T cells in Graves' hyperthyroidism and ophthalmopathy. RNA transcripts served as the template for amplifying TCR beta CDR3 regions. Using the HTBI primer set, a first-round RT-PCR was run on the TCR CDR3. MiXCR, run by TCRdb on the multiplex PCR reads, gives a single entry per CDR3 protein. The sample consists of approximately 610,000 distinct CDR3 sequences, roughly 14% of them appearing once. Study-wide results and caveats: The model foresaw ophthalmopathy a median roughly 6 months prior to onset.

CDR1 and CDR2 (germline): MNHEY, SVGEGT. V was shortened by 6 bases and J by 1 base, with 13 bases between the two germline ends. CDR3 length: 14 amino acids. V and J are TRBV6-2 or TRBV6-3 and TRBJ2-7; D is unresolved. This clonotype was sampled from a woman in her thirties or forties with Graves' ophthalmopathy. Sequencing was done on a sample of blood. CDR3 protein: CASRPATPSYEQYF. CDR3 in DNA: TGTGCCAGCAGACCTGCAACACCGTCCTACGAGCAGTACTTC.